A single sample is the source of the 23 T cell receptor beta chains below, sequenced in a study of vaccination and CD4 T cells after COVID-19. Their antigen targets remain unknown. At the Johns Hopkins FTIC core, DNA taken from cultured CD4+ T cells was sequenced by way of the Oncomine TCR Beta short-read assay. MiXCR was run by TCRdb on the PCR reads, yielding one entry per CDR3 protein. The data hold about 21,000 distinct CDR3 sequences, with approximately 38% observed a single time. Treatment given: approximately 9-day PBMC culture with coronavirus spike peptide pools or control peptides (ViraFEST assay). Sequenced here: CD4+ T cells from blood, cultured in vitro, sampled before SARS-CoV-2 vaccination. The receptor set was obtained from a human donor who had recovered from COVID-19.

This chain uses TRBV7-2 with TRBJ1-6; D possibly corresponds to TRBD1 (6 bases). Trimming cost V 1 base and J 0 bases, with 13 bases left between them. The CDR3 is 18 amino acids. Germline CDR1 and CDR2: SGHTA and FQGNSA. The CDR3 loop is CASSLEGRGSSYNSPLHF. In nucleotides, the CDR3 is TGTGCCAGCAGCTTAGAGGGTAGGGGGAGCTCCTATAATTCACCCCTCCACTTT.

The rearrangement links TRBV6-2 or TRBV6-3 to TRBJ2-3, with D perhaps given as TRBD1 or TRBD2 (5 bases each). CDR3 length: 14 residues. V lost 6 bases, J lost 1 base, and 11 bases lay in between. CDR1 is MNHEY, CDR2 SVGEGT, per germline. The CDR3 protein is CASSEGYGTDTQYF. CDR3 DNA sequence: TGTGCCAGCAGCGAGGGGTACGGCACAGATACGCAGTATTTT.

This clonotype was detected only once. V gene TRBV20-1 combines with J gene TRBJ2-1, with 7 bases aligning to TRBD2. The CDR3 contains 14 residues. V shed 5 bases, J shed 0 bases, and the junction held 4 bases outside the gene matches. The germline V gene has CDR1 DFQATT and CDR2 SNEGSKA (reference sequence). The CDR3 reads CSAFGGSSYNEQFF. The CDR3 DNA sequence: TGCAGTGCTTTCGGGGGGAGCTCCTACAATGAGCAGTTCTTC.

This clonotype was detected only a few times. The rearrangement uses TRBV6-1 and TRBJ1-1; D might be TRBD1 (5 bases). Per the germline V gene, CDR1 is MNHNS and CDR2 is SASEGT. Deletions cut 1 base from V and 6 bases from J, with 15 bases between. This CDR3 contains 15 residues. The CDR3 nucleotides are TGTGCCAGCAGTGAAGAGGTCCGCCGGGGGTCTGAAGCTTTCTTT. It codes for CASSEEVRRGSEAFF.

The chain has TRBV19 and TRBJ1-5; 9 bases agree with TRBD1. CDR1 and CDR2 from the germline V gene are LNHDA and SQIVND (reference sequence). The CDR3 loop spans 16 amino acids. J gave up 15 bases and V 5 bases, and 20 bases lay outside the gene matches. DNA for the CDR3: TGTGCCAGTAGTGGGGGTTTTGGGACAGGGAGAATTCGGAGGCATTTT. Protein sequence: CASSGGFGTGRIRRHF.

This CDR3 reads CASRPNPGLLNTEAFF. Here the CDR3 DNA reads TGTGCCAGTAGACCAAATCCCGGGTTACTGAACACTGAAGCTTTCTTT. V usage is TRBV19 and J usage is TRBJ1-1; unclear D gene. Germline V lookup: CDR1 LNHDA, CDR2 SQIVND (reference sequence). The germline V and J ends were trimmed by 6 bases and 0 bases, with 17 bases remaining between them. CDR3 length: 16 residues.

This chain joins TRBV28 and TRBJ2-3; TRBD2 aligns across 16 bases. The CDR3 contains 17 residues. CDR1 MDHEN and CDR2 SYDVKM come from the germline V gene. Germline trimming cut 4 bases from V and 5 bases from J; bases unmatched to any gene: 6. The CDR3 DNA is TGTGCCAGCAGTTCGGGACTAGCGGGAGGGGGGAAAGATACGCAGTATTTT. Its protein product is CASSSGLAGGGKDTQYF. Supplemented by reference TRBV28 and TRBJ2-3, the full variable domain reads DVKVTQSSRYLVKRTGEKVFLECVQDMDHENMFWYRQDPGLGLRLIYFSYDVKMKEKGDIPEGYSVSREKKERFSLILESASTNQTSMYLCASSSGLAGGGKDTQYFGPGTRLTVL.

This chain joins TRBV29-1 and TRBJ1-2; perhaps TRBD1 as D (5 bases). This CDR3 spans 13 amino acids. The V gene lost 5 bases and the J gene lost 8 bases, with 18 bases spanning the gap. Germline V gene sequence: CDR1 SQVTM, CDR2 ANQGSEA. CDR3 nucleotides: TGCAGCGTTCGGGGTCAAGGGGAGGAGGGCTACACCTTC. The encoded protein is CSVRGQGEEGYTF.

The chain links TRBV6-1 to TRBJ2-5, with D hard to call. V was clipped by 3 bases and J by 5 bases, with 7 bases between them. CDR3 length equals 12 residues. Germline V gene sequence: CDR1 MNHNS, CDR2 SASEGT. CDR3 in amino acids: CASSEAPETQYF. CDR3 nucleotide sequence: TGTGCCAGCAGTGAGGCGCCGGAGACCCAGTACTTC.

The chain recombines TRBV11-2 with TRBJ2-5; 9 positions match TRBD2. The length of the CDR3 is 15 residues. The V segment lost 4 bases and the J segment 1 base; nucleotides outside the gene matches: 4. Germline-derived CDR1 and CDR2 are SGHAT and FQNNGV. In DNA, the CDR3 is TGTGCCAGCAGCTCCGTAGCGGGGGTCCAAGAGACCCAGTACTTC. Translated, it gives CASSSVAGVQETQYF.

This chain connects TRBV5-1 to TRBJ2-7; 9 bases are a match to TRBD1. Per germline, CDR1 SGHRS and CDR2 YFSETQ. The V gene end was trimmed by 0 bases and the J gene end by 3 bases; junction bases not matched to a gene: 7. The CDR3 spans 16 residues. The CDR3 region is CASSLASDRGFYEQYF. The CDR3 DNA reads as TGCGCCAGCAGCTTGGCCTCGGACAGGGGCTTCTACGAGCAGTACTTC.

This clonotype showed up just a few times. The rearrangement uses TRBV20-1 and TRBJ1-2; D call uncertain. Germline CDR1 is DFQATT and CDR2 is SNEGSKA (reference sequence). Between the trimmed V and J ends, which lost 5 bases and 1 base, there was a span of 5 bases. The CDR3 loop spans 11 amino acids. CDR3 protein: CSAASNYGYTF. The CDR3 nucleotides read TGCAGTGCTGCCAGTAACTATGGCTACACCTTC.

V is TRBV10-3 and J is TRBJ2-5, with 7 bases aligning to TRBD2. V was pared by 2 bases and J by 4 bases, with 7 bases of the junction left unmatched. Germline V gene sequence: CDR1 ENHRY, CDR2 SYGVKD. The length of the CDR3 is 15 residues. The CDR3 sequence is CAISERAGALETQYF. CDR3 nucleotide sequence: TGTGCCATCAGTGAGAGGGCGGGAGCCTTAGAGACCCAGTACTTC.

This clonotype was seen more than once but under ten times. The rearrangement links TRBV6-5 to TRBJ1-2, with 8 positions matching TRBD1. V was clipped by 2 bases and J by 2 bases; unmatched bases: 10. Germline loops: CDR1 MNHEY, CDR2 SVGAGI. The CDR3 runs 17 residues. The CDR3 loop is CASSYAGTGRINYGYTF. In nucleotides, the CDR3 is TGTGCCAGCAGTTACGCCGGGACAGGTCGAATCAACTATGGCTACACCTTC.

This chain uses TRBV28 with TRBJ2-7, with D maybe TRBD1 (5 bases). V was clipped by 5 bases and J by 7 bases, with 12 bases between them. The CDR3 length is 12 residues. In germline, CDR1 is MDHEN, CDR2 SYDVKM. This chain's CDR3 is CASSIRVQEQYF. The CDR3 DNA follows: TGTGCCAGCAGTATCAGGGTCCAGGAGCAGTACTTC.

The CDR3 loop reads CASSLGTRNTIYF. CDR3 nucleotides: TGTGCCAGCAGTTTAGGGACCAGAAACACCATATATTTT. The chain employs TRBV12-3 or TRBV12-4 and TRBJ1-3; D is undetermined. The V end was cut by 1 base, the J end by 5 bases, with 6 bases between. The CDR3 is 13 residues long.

This clonotype has a handful of counts. V is TRBV29-1 and J is TRBJ1-2, with 7 bases fitting TRBD1. This CDR3 is 18 amino acids long. J gave up 6 bases and V 1 base, and 20 bases lay outside the gene matches. From germline, CDR1 is SQVTM and CDR2 ANQGSEA. The CDR3 DNA sequence: TGCAGCGTTGAAGGGGGCCGACAGGGCCCACCAAGACCGCATGGCTACACCTTC. Residues: CSVEGGRQGPPRPHGYTF.

The gene calls are TRBV29-1 and TRBJ2-3; D gene uncertain. Germline CDR1 and CDR2: SQVTM and ANQGSEA. The CDR3 has 14 residues. CDR3 sequence (DNA): TGCGGCTTAAGCCTCACGACTAGCACAGATACGCAGTATTTT. Its protein is CGLSLTTSTDTQYF.

The chain joins TRBV14 to TRBJ1-6; D gene unclear. The CDR3 is 14 amino acids. Per the germline V gene, CDR1 is SGHDN and CDR2 is FVKESK. Trimming stripped 1 base from V and 7 bases from J, with 8 bases between. The CDR3 sequence: CASSQVGPNSPLHF. The CDR3, as DNA: TGTGCCAGCAGCCAAGTAGGACCGAATTCACCCCTCCACTTT.

There are a few counts of this clonotype. The chain links TRBV6-2 or TRBV6-3 to TRBJ1-1; D possibly corresponds to TRBD1 (5 bases). Trimming shortened V by 7 bases and J by 5 bases, and 14 bases separated the two germline ends. The CDR3 length is 13 residues. Germline V CDR1 and CDR2: MNHEY, SVGEGT. For the CDR3, the DNA is TGTGCCAGCAAAGGCGACAGCCTTACTGAAGCTTTCTTT. Translating it yields CASKGDSLTEAFF.

CDR3 sequence: CASRLGREGAGEKLFF. CDR3 DNA sequence: TGTGCCAGCAGGCTCGGGCGGGAGGGGGCGGGTGAAAAACTGTTTTTT. The chain links TRBV6-1 to TRBJ1-4; 7 nucleotides align to TRBD1. CDR1 and CDR2 from the germline V gene are MNHNS and SASEGT. J was trimmed by 7 bases and V by 6 bases; bases with no gene match: 14. CDR3 size: 16 residues.

J is TRBJ2-7 and V is TRBV28, with unresolved D. V dropped 2 bases and J dropped 6 bases, with 5 bases sitting between them. The CDR3 extends over 11 amino acids. Germline V gives CDR1 MDHEN, CDR2 SYDVKM. The CDR3 loop is CASSLPGEQYF. CDR3 in DNA: TGTGCCAGCAGTTTACCGGGCGAGCAGTACTTC.

In its sample, this clonotype was seen a few times. V usage is TRBV7-2 and J usage is TRBJ2-5, with D tentatively TRBD2 (5 bases). V lost 2 bases to trimming and J lost 1 base, with 14 bases between them. This CDR3 spans 16 amino acids. Germline V gene sequence: CDR1 SGHTA, CDR2 FQGNSA. The CDR3 sequence: CASSLFPRLAQETQYF. DNA for the CDR3: TGTGCCAGCAGCTTATTCCCACGGCTAGCCCAAGAGACCCAGTACTTC.